This T cell receptor (beta chain) derives from a study of OX40 agonist ivuxolimab in advanced cancers. Overall study context: Ivuxolimab, an antibody acting as an agonist of OX40 (CD134), was used to treat patients.

On this clone: Its antigen is unidentified.

Sequencing used immunoSEQ multiplex PCR; TCRdb keeps in-frame clones, though not all of them. The data show about 25,000 clones, about 86% seen once. Study-wide findings and caveats: Expanded clones were, on average, more numerous among CD8+ T cells than CD4+.

The CDR3 loop spans 15 amino acids. Germline V gives CDR1 MNHEY, CDR2 SMNVEV (reference sequence). V gave up 6 bases and J gave up 4 bases, with 18 bases separating them. The sample consisted of CD4+ or CD8+ T cells sorted from blood, taken in a trial of the OX40 agonist ivuxolimab. The sequence derives from an adult with an advanced solid tumor such as melanoma, head and neck, liver or kidney cancer. The rearrangement links TRBV27 to TRBJ1-1; no clear D. CDR3 DNA: TGTGCCAGCAGACGAGAGGTCGGGGATGGCACTGAAGCTTTCTTT. Protein: CASRREVGDGTEAFF.